The text below deals with one T cell receptor beta chain. Its antigen is as yet unknown. The source of the sample is a study of shared clonotypes between healthy human individuals. Study-wide results and limits: A reduction in generation probabilities was seen for non-shared clonotypes relative to those shared by all four donors.

The naive CD8 subset, CD45RO-negative cells positively selected for CCR7, excluded terminally differentiated effector memory CD45RA+ cells. Study donors comprised healthy, HIV-negative adults devoid of recent acute infection or vaccination. The CDR3 consists of 14 residues. Trimming took 2 bases from V and 6 from J; bases not matched to a gene: 6. Germline-derived CDR1 and CDR2 are SGDLS and YYNGEE. Methods used by the authors: Sequence data from immunoSEQ were junction-only and lacked quality scores; consequently, filtering differed. Profiling relied on immunoSEQ multiplex PCR, and the TCRdb table lists in-frame clones only, not all of them. V, J and clone size derive from that table, while D and trimming were established from the DNA sequence. This table holds millions of clones, over 85% found once.

Sequencing used naive CD8+ T cells sorted from blood. This TCR was recovered from a man aged 18 to 29 in good health. V is TRBV9 and J is TRBJ2-7; TRBD1 matches at 9 bases. The CDR3 loop reads CASSVRQGGSEQYF. The CDR3 nucleotides are TGTGCCAGCAGCGTCCGACAGGGGGGTTCCGAGCAGTACTTC.